The rows below give T cell receptor beta chains drawn from one sample of a study of blood T cell repertoires in COVID-19. The table came from immunoSEQ multiplex PCR; TCRdb's copy has only in-frame clones and leaves some out. The sample has around 81,000 clones, approximately 86% seen once. The sample consisted of peripheral blood. The receptors stem from a man aged 65 to 85 with acute or convalescent COVID-19. CDR3s include the opening cysteine and the closing phenylalanine or tryptophan. D genes are given only for firm matches. For some rows the clone size is stated as once, few or many, or as a class when expanded; others skip it.

j_call: TRBJ2-3; v_call: TRBV2; clone_size: NA; d_call: TRBD2; cdr3_nt: TGTGCCAGCAATCTAGCGGGGGGGACCTATACGCAGTATTTT; cdr3_aa: CASNLAGGTYTQYF
j_call: TRBJ2-2; v_call: TRBV5-1; clone_size: NA; d_call: TRBD2; cdr3_nt: TGCGCCAGCAGCTTGGGTACTAGCGGGGTTACCGGGGAGCTGTTTTTT; cdr3_aa: CASSLGTSGVTGELFF
j_call: TRBJ2-7; v_call: TRBV5-1; clone_size: few; d_call: TRBD1; cdr3_nt: TGCGCCAGCAGCACCACGCCCGGGACAGGGGCCCACGAGCAGTACTTC; cdr3_aa: CASSTTPGTGAHEQYF
j_call: TRBJ2-2; v_call: TRBV7-9; clone_size: NA; d_call: TRBD1; cdr3_nt: TGTGCCAGCAGCGCAGGGGGGAACACCGGGGAGCTGTTTTTT; cdr3_aa: CASSAGGNTGELFF
j_call: TRBJ2-2; v_call: TRBV18; clone_size: NA; d_call: NA; cdr3_nt: TGTGCCAGCTCACCCCCTCGGACGGGGTCCCATAAGGAGCTGTTTTTT; cdr3_aa: CASSPPRTGSHKELFF
j_call: TRBJ1-1; v_call: TRBV12-5; clone_size: NA; d_call: NA; cdr3_nt: TGTGCTAGTGCTCTGAACACTGAAGCTTTCTTT; cdr3_aa: CASALNTEAFF
j_call: TRBJ2-2; v_call: TRBV5-4; clone_size: NA; d_call: TRBD1; cdr3_nt: TGTGCCAGCAGCTTGGGGAGACAGGGGTACACCGGGGAGCTGTTTTTT; cdr3_aa: CASSLGRQGYTGELFF
j_call: TRBJ2-3; v_call: TRBV7-8; clone_size: NA; d_call: NA; cdr3_nt: TGTGCCAGCAGCCCCGAGGGGGGGGCCATCACAGATACGCAGTATTTT; cdr3_aa: CASSPEGGAITDTQYF
j_call: TRBJ2-5; v_call: TRBV9; clone_size: NA; d_call: NA; cdr3_nt: TGTGCCAGCAGCGTAGAGGACCGGGGGGCTTGGGAGACCCAGTACTTC; cdr3_aa: CASSVEDRGAWETQYF
j_call: TRBJ1-4; v_call: TRBV6-5; clone_size: once; d_call: NA; cdr3_nt: TGTGCCAGCAGTCAACCGGGACTGGGCAGAGTAAAACTGTTTTTT; cdr3_aa: CASSQPGLGRVKLFF
j_call: TRBJ1-5; v_call: TRBV6-2/TRBV6-3; clone_size: NA; d_call: TRBD1; cdr3_nt: TGTGCCAGCAGTTTCCCCACATTCGGGACAGGGGACAATCAGCCCCAGCATTTT; cdr3_aa: CASSFPTFGTGDNQPQHF
j_call: TRBJ1-2; v_call: TRBV28; clone_size: NA; d_call: NA; cdr3_nt: TGTGCCAGCAGTTTACCCGGGTTTCTAGACTATGGCTACACCTTC; cdr3_aa: CASSLPGFLDYGYTF
j_call: TRBJ1-2; v_call: TRBV12-3/TRBV12-4; clone_size: NA; d_call: NA; cdr3_nt: TGTGCCAGCAGTTTGAGGGACTATGGCTACACCTTC; cdr3_aa: CASSLRDYGYTF
j_call: TRBJ1-1; v_call: TRBV6-5; clone_size: NA; d_call: NA; cdr3_nt: TGTGCCAGCAGGATAGGGGAGGTGGGCACTGAAGCTTTCTTT; cdr3_aa: CASRIGEVGTEAFF
j_call: TRBJ1-5; v_call: TRBV30; clone_size: NA; d_call: NA; cdr3_nt: TGTGCCTGGAGTCCCAGACAGGCGGCTCAGCCCCAGCATTTT; cdr3_aa: CAWSPRQAAQPQHF
j_call: TRBJ2-3; v_call: TRBV6-2/TRBV6-3; clone_size: NA; d_call: TRBD1; cdr3_nt: TGTGCCAGCAGTGGATATGACAGGGGGCTATTTGGTACAGATACGCAGTATTTT; cdr3_aa: CASSGYDRGLFGTDTQYF
j_call: TRBJ2-2; v_call: TRBV6-4; clone_size: NA; d_call: NA; cdr3_nt: TGTGCCAGCAGTCCCCAGGGTGGCACCGGGGAGCTGTTTTTT; cdr3_aa: CASSPQGGTGELFF
j_call: TRBJ2-2; v_call: TRBV19; clone_size: once; d_call: NA; cdr3_nt: TGTGCCAGTAGTTCGGTATCCGGGGAGCTGTTTTTT; cdr3_aa: CASSSVSGELFF
j_call: TRBJ2-7; v_call: TRBV7-9; clone_size: NA; d_call: TRBD2; cdr3_nt: TGTGCCAGCAGCCTAGGACTAGCGGGAGAGGCCTACGAGCAGTACTTC; cdr3_aa: CASSLGLAGEAYEQYF
j_call: TRBJ1-5; v_call: TRBV6-1; clone_size: NA; d_call: NA; cdr3_nt: TGTGCCAGCAGTCAAGCTTATAGCAATCAGCCCCAGCATTTT; cdr3_aa: CASSQAYSNQPQHF
j_call: TRBJ1-5; v_call: TRBV9; clone_size: once; d_call: TRBD1; cdr3_nt: TGTGCCAGCAGCGCACAGGGGGGCTCCAATCAGCCCCAGCATTTT; cdr3_aa: CASSAQGGSNQPQHF
j_call: TRBJ2-1; v_call: TRBV9; clone_size: NA; d_call: NA; cdr3_nt: TGTGCCAGCAGCGTAGGCCCCTTCGGACTTCTCCCCTCCTACAATGAGCAGTTCTTC; cdr3_aa: CASSVGPFGLLPSYNEQFF
j_call: TRBJ2-1; v_call: TRBV6-6; clone_size: NA; d_call: NA; cdr3_nt: TGTGCCAGCAGTTACGTTCGGGGGTCCGGGTTTGATGAGCAGTTCTTC; cdr3_aa: CASSYVRGSGFDEQFF
j_call: TRBJ1-4; v_call: TRBV28; clone_size: NA; d_call: NA; cdr3_nt: TGTGCCAGAGCAGGGGCCAGTGAAAAACTGTTTTTT; cdr3_aa: CARAGASEKLFF
j_call: TRBJ2-1; v_call: TRBV12-3/TRBV12-4; clone_size: few; d_call: NA; cdr3_nt: TGTGCCAGCAGTTCCAGATACAATGAGCAGTTCTTC; cdr3_aa: CASSSRYNEQFF
j_call: TRBJ1-4; v_call: TRBV6-5; clone_size: NA; d_call: NA; cdr3_nt: TGTGCCAGCAGGCCAACCTACAGTTCCAATGAAAAACTGTTTTTT; cdr3_aa: CASRPTYSSNEKLFF
j_call: TRBJ2-2; v_call: TRBV19; clone_size: NA; d_call: NA; cdr3_nt: TGTGCCAGTAGTATAGATTCAGCGAACACCGGGGAGCTGTTTTTT; cdr3_aa: CASSIDSANTGELFF
j_call: TRBJ1-1; v_call: TRBV7-2; clone_size: NA; d_call: NA; cdr3_nt: TGTGCCACCACTTGGGAGGGATACACTGAAGCTTTCTTT; cdr3_aa: CATTWEGYTEAFF
j_call: TRBJ2-3; v_call: TRBV9; clone_size: once; d_call: NA; cdr3_nt: TGTGCCAGCAGCGTAGGCGTAGGGGCCACAGATACGCAGTATTTT; cdr3_aa: CASSVGVGATDTQYF
j_call: TRBJ2-1; v_call: TRBV6-5; clone_size: NA; d_call: NA; cdr3_nt: TGTGCCAGCAGTAGCTTGGGGCACTCCTACAATGAGCAGTTCTTC; cdr3_aa: CASSSLGHSYNEQFF
j_call: TRBJ1-1; v_call: TRBV9; clone_size: NA; d_call: TRBD1; cdr3_nt: TGTGCCAGCAGCGTAGTGATAGGGGGCGACACTGAAGCTTTCTTT; cdr3_aa: CASSVVIGGDTEAFF
j_call: TRBJ2-7; v_call: TRBV4-2; clone_size: NA; d_call: TRBD2; cdr3_nt: TGTGCCAGCAGCCAAGATGTGGACCGACTAGCGGGACACGAGCAGTACTTC; cdr3_aa: CASSQDVDRLAGHEQYF
j_call: TRBJ2-3; v_call: TRBV2; clone_size: NA; d_call: TRBD1; cdr3_nt: TGTGCCAGCAGTTATCGGACAGGAATGAGCACAGATACGCAGTATTTT; cdr3_aa: CASSYRTGMSTDTQYF
j_call: TRBJ1-1; v_call: TRBV6-6; clone_size: NA; d_call: NA; cdr3_nt: TGTGCCAGCAGTTACTCGGCTAGTGAAGCTTTCTTT; cdr3_aa: CASSYSASEAFF
j_call: TRBJ2-3; v_call: TRBV28; clone_size: NA; d_call: NA; cdr3_nt: TGTGCCAGCAGTTCCCTATTCACAGATACGCAGTATTTT; cdr3_aa: CASSSLFTDTQYF
j_call: TRBJ2-7; v_call: TRBV2; clone_size: NA; d_call: TRBD2; cdr3_nt: TGTGCCAGCAGGGCGGCTAGCGGCACCTACGAGCAGTACTTC; cdr3_aa: CASRAASGTYEQYF
j_call: TRBJ1-6; v_call: TRBV28; clone_size: NA; d_call: NA; cdr3_nt: TGTGCCAGCAGTTTTCCCGGGGGGCAGACAAATTCACCCCTCCACTTT; cdr3_aa: CASSFPGGQTNSPLHF
j_call: TRBJ2-3; v_call: TRBV10-1; clone_size: NA; d_call: NA; cdr3_nt: TGCGCCGATCTAGCTGTTCGGGCGAGAGATACGCAGTATTTT; cdr3_aa: CADLAVRARDTQYF